This paragraph covers one T cell receptor beta chain sequence. Its antigen is undetermined. V was pared by 5 bases and J by 6 bases, with 12 bases of the junction left unmatched. Germline CDR1 and CDR2: MDHEN and SYDVKM. The CDR3 is 15 residues long. The entry originates in a study of shared clonotypes between healthy human individuals. Here immunoSEQ multiplex PCR was the method, and the copy in TCRdb shows in-frame clones only, minus some. There are under 1,100,000 clones in the sample; about 80% occur only once, and 0.5% to 0.65% lies in the top ten. General observations from the study: It was observed that approximately 5% of naive CD4 clonotypes were shared across a few donors.

This receptor was obtained from a man younger than 35 in good health. Some clones in this sample may be carry-over from other donors' samples. The chain joins TRBV28 to TRBJ2-7; TRBD2 matches at 8 bases. Sequenced: memory CD4+ T cells from PBMCs. Described subset: CD45RA-negative fraction. The CDR3 nucleotides are TGTGCCAGCAGTCTGCTAATTGGCGGGAGGTTCGAGCAGTACTTC. As protein: CASSLLIGGRFEQYF.